This TCR beta chain was observed in a study of CD8 T cells in ankylosing spondylitis. Study observations and caveats: Significant enrichment of disease-linked clones was reported in matched ankylosing spondylitis synovial fluid. Some of these motif variants have turned up before, in reports on reactive arthritis synovial fluid and blood. Disease-linked clones were found to be CD8+ and relatively rare in peripheral blood.

Germline loops: CDR1 MRHNA, CDR2 SNTAGT. The CDR3 extends over 15 amino acids. V was shortened by 2 bases and J by 1 base, with 10 bases between the two germline ends. Researchers built TCR beta libraries using quantitative 5'-RACE with molecular barcodes. TCRdb called the 5' RACE reads again in MiXCR, with one record for every CDR3 protein. Among over 130,000 distinct CDR3 sequences listed, around two fifths were seen once. This clonotype was detected only a few times. Antigen: not known. This TCR came from a male donor with ankylosing spondylitis. This sequence joins TRBV6-4 and TRBJ2-3; D is undetermined. Specimen: synovial fluid, either unsorted or a sorted T cell fraction (not recorded which). The CDR3 bases are TGTGCCAGCAGTGACACGCCTGGCGGCACAGATACGCAGTATTTT. Amino acids: CASSDTPGGTDTQYF.